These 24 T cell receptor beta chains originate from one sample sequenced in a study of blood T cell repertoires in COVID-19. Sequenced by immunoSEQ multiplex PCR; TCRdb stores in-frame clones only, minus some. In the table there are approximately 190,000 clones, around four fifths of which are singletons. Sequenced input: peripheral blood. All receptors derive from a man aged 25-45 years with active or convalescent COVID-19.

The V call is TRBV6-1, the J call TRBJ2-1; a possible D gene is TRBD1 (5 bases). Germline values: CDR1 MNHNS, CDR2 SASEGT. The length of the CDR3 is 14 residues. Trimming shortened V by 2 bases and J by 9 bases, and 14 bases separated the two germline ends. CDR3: CASSELGQTLEQFF. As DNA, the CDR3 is TGTGCCAGCAGTGAATTGGGGCAGACACTTGAGCAGTTCTTC.

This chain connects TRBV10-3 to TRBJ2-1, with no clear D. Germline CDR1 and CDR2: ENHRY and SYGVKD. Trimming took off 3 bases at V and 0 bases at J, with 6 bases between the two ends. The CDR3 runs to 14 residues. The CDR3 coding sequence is TGTGCCATCAGTGACAGGTCCTCCTACAATGAGCAGTTCTTC. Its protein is CAISDRSSYNEQFF.

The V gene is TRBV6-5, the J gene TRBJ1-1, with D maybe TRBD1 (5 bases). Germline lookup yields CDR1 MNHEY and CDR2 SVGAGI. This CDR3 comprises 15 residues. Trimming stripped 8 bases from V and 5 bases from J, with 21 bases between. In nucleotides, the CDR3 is TGTGCCAGCGGCCCAACTTCTGGGGGGACTACTGAAGCTTTCTTT. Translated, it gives CASGPTSGGTTEAFF.

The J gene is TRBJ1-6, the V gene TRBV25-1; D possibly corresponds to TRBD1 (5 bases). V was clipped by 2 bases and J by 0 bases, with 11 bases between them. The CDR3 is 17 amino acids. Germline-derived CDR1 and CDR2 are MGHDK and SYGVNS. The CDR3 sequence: CASSERGQGSYNSPLHF. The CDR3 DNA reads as TGTGCCAGCAGTGAACGAGGTCAGGGCTCCTATAATTCACCCCTCCACTTT.

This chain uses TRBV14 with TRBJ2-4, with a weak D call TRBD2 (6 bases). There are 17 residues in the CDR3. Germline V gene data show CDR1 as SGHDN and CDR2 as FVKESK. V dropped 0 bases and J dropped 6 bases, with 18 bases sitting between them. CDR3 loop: CASSQELGGGRGNIQYF. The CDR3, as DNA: TGTGCCAGCAGCCAAGAATTGGGTGGAGGGCGGGGAAACATTCAGTACTTC.

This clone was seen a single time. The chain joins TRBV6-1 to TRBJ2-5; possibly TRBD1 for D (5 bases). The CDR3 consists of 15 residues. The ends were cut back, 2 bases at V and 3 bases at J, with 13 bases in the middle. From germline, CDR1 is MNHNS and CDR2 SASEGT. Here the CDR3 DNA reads TGTGCCAGCAGTGAATATGGGGCAGTCAAAGAGACCCAGTACTTC. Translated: CASSEYGAVKETQYF.

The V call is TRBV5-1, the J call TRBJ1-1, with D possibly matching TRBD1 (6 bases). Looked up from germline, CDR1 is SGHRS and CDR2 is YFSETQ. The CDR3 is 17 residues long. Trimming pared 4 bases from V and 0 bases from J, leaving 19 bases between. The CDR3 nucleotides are TGCGCCAGCAGCCCAGATCCCATAACAGGGATGAACACTGAAGCTTTCTTT. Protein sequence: CASSPDPITGMNTEAFF.

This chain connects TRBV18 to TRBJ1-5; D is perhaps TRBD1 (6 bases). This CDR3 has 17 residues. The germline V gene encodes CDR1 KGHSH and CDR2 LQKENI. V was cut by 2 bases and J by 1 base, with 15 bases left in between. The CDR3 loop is CASSPGYQGTSNQPQHF. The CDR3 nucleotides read TGTGCCAGCTCACCAGGATACCAGGGGACGAGCAATCAGCCCCAGCATTTT.

The CDR3 region has the DNA TGTGCCAGCAGCGGACTCCGCGGACAGTCGGGGGGCTACACCTTC. It encodes CASSGLRGQSGGYTF. The V gene is TRBV6-5, the J gene TRBJ1-2; weak D call: TRBD1 (6 bases). V dropped 6 bases and J dropped 8 bases, with 22 bases sitting between them. Germline CDR1 MNHEY, CDR2 SVGAGI. The CDR3 contains 15 residues.

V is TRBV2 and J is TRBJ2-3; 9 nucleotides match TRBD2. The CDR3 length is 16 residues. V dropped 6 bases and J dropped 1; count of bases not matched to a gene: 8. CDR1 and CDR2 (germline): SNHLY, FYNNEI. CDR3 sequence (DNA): TGTGCCAGCAGATATACGCGGGGGGGCCGCACAGATACGCAGTATTTT. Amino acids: CASRYTRGGRTDTQYF.

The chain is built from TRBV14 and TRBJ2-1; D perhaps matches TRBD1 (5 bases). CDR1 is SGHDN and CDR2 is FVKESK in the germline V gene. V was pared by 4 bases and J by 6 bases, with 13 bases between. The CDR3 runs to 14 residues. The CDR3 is CASSLRAGLNEQFF. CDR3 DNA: TGTGCCAGCAGCCTGCGCGCAGGGCTCAATGAGCAGTTCTTC.

The DNA of the CDR3 is TGTGCCAGCAGCGGCTCACTAGCGGGGGGTTACGAGCAGTACGTC. It yields the protein CASSGSLAGGYEQYV. The genes are TRBV5-5 and TRBJ2-7; 12 bases line up with TRBD2. Per the germline V gene, CDR1 is SGHKS and CDR2 is YYEKEE (reference sequence). The CDR3 is 15 amino acids. V dropped 4 bases and J dropped 4; count of bases not matched to a gene: 6.

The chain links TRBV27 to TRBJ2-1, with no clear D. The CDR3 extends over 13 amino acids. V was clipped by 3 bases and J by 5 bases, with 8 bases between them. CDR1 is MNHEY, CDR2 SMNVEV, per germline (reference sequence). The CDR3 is CASSLGLDNEQFF. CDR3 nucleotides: TGTGCCAGCAGTTTGGGCCTGGACAATGAGCAGTTCTTC.

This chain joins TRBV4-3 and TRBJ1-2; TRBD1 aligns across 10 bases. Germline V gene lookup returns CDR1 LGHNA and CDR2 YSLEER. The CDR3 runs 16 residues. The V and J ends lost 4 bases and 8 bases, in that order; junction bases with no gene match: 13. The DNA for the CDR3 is TGCGCCAGCAGCCCCGGGACAGGGGACTTCTATGACGGCTACACCTTC. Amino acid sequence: CASSPGTGDFYDGYTF.

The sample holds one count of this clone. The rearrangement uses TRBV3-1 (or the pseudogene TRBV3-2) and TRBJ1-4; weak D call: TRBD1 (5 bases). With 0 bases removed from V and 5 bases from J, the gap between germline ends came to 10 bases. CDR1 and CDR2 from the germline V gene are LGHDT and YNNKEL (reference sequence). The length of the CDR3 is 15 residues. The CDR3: CASSQESRGNEKLFF. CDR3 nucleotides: TGTGCCAGCAGCCAAGAGTCGCGGGGGAATGAAAAACTGTTTTTT.

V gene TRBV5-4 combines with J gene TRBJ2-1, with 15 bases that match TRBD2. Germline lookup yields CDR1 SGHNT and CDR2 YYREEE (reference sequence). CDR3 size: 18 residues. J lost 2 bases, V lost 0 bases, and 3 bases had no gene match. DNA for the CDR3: TGTGCCAGCAGCTTGGGGACTAGCGGGAGGGGCGCCTACAATGAGCAGTTCTTC. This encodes CASSLGTSGRGAYNEQFF.

The CDR3 loop is CATQIGVGNTEAFF. DNA of the CDR3: TGTGCCACTCAAATCGGGGTCGGGAACACTGAAGCTTTCTTT. This chain uses TRBV6-5 with TRBJ1-1; D call uncertain. Trimming left V 10 bases short and J 1 base short, with 16 bases between. The CDR3 runs to 14 residues. CDR1 and CDR2 from the germline V gene are MNHEY and SVGAGI.

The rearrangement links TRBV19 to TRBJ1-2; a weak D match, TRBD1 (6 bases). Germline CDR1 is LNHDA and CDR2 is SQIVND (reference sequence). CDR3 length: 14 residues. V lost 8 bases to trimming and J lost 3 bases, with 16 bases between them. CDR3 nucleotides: TGTGCCAGTCGGGGGGCGGACAGAGACTATGGCTACACCTTC. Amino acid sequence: CASRGADRDYGYTF.

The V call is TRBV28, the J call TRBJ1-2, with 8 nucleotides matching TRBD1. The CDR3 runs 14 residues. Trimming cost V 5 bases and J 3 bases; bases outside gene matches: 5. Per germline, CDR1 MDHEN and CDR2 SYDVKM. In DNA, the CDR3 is TGTGCCAGCAGTCCCAAGACAGGGGACTATGGCTACACCTTC. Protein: CASSPKTGDYGYTF.

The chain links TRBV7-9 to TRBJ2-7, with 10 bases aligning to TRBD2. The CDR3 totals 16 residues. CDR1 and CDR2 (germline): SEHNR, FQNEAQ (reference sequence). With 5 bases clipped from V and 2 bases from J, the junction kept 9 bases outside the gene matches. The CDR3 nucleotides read TGTGCCAGCAGCGCCCCCGGGACTAGCGCCGCCTACGAGCAGTACTTC. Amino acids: CASSAPGTSAAYEQYF.

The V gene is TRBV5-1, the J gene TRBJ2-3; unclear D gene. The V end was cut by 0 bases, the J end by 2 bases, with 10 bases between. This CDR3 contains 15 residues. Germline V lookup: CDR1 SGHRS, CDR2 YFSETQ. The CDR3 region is CASSLAGLATDTQYF. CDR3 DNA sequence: TGCGCCAGCAGCTTGGCAGGTCTCGCCACAGATACGCAGTATTTT.

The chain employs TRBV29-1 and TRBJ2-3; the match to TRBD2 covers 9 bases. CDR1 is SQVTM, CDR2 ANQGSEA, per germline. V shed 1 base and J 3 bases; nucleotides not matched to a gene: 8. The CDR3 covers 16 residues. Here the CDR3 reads CSVEVGSGRRTDTQYF. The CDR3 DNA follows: TGCAGCGTTGAAGTGGGGAGCGGGAGGAGAACAGATACGCAGTATTTT.

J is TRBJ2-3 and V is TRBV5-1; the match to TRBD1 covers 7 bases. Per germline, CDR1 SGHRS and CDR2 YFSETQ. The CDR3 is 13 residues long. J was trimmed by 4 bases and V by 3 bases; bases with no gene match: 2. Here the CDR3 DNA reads TGCGCCAGCAGCTCGGGACAGCCAGATACGCAGTATTTT. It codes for CASSSGQPDTQYF.

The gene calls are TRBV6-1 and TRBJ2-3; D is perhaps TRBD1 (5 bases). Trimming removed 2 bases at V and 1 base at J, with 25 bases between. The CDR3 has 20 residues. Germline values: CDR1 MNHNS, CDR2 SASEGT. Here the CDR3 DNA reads TGTGCCAGCAGTGAACGTCCACCGTGGCTTCGGCAGGGTGGCACAGATACGCAGTATTTT. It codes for CASSERPPWLRQGGTDTQYF.